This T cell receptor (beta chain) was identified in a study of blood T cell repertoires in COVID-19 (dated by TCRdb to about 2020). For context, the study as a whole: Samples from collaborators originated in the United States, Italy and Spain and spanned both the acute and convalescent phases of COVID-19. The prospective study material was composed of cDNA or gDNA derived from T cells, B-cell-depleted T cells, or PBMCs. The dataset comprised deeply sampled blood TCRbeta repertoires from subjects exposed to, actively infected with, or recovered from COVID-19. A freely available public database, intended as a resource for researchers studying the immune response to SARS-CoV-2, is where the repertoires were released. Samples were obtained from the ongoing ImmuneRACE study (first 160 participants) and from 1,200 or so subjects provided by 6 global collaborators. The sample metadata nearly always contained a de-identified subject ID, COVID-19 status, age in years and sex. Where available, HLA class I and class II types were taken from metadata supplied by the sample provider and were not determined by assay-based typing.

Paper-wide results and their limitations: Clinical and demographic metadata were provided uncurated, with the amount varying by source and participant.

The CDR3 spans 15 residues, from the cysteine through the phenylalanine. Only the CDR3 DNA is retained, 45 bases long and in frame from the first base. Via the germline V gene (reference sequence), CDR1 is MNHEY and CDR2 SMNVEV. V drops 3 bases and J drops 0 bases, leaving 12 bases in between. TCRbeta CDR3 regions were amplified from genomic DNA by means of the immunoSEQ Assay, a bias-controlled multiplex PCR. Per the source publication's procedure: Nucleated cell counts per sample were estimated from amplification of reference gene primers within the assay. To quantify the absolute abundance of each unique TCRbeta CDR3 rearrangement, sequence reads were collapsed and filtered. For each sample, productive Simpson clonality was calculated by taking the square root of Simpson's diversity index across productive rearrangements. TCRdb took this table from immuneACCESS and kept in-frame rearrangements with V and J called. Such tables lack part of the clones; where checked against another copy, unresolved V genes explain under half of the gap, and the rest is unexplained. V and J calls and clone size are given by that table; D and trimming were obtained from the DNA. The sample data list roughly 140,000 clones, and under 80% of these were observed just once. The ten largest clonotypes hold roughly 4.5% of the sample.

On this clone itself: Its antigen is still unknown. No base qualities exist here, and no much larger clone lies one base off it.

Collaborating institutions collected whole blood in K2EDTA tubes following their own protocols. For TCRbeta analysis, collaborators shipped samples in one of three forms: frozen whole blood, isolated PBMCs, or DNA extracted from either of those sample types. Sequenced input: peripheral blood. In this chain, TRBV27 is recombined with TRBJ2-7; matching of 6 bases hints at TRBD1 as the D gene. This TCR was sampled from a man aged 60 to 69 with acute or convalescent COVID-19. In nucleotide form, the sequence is TGTGCCAGCAGTTTGGGACACCCAGCCTCCTACGAGCAGTACTTC. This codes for CASSLGHPASYEQYF.